This T cell receptor (beta chain) stems from a study of vaccination effects on CD4 cells after COVID-19. Across the study: Relative to the second dose, post-vaccine samples were obtained a median of 72 days later.

As regards this clone: No antigen is known for it.

Points from the study as a whole: In the late period after vaccination, infection- and vaccine-induced clones contracted markedly.

Germline-derived CDR1 and CDR2 are LNHDA and SQIVND (reference sequence). The CDR3 sequence is 17 residues long. The V segment lost 5 bases and the J segment 1 base; nucleotides outside the gene matches: 4. The authors isolated CD4+ T cells after about eleven days of culture. As their vaccination, participants received two doses of either BNT162b2 or mRNA-1273. IL-2 medium was substituted for half the medium on days 3 and 7. Only in-frame clones appear in the TCRdb table, and some are missing; sequencing was by immunoSEQ multiplex PCR. The sample contains 65,000 to 90,000 clones, nearly 75% of which appear only once.

The sequenced sample was CD4+ T cells from PBMCs cultured without peptide, obtained after COVID-19 vaccination. This sequence joins TRBV19 and TRBJ2-6; 11 bases match TRBD1. The TCR originated in a human donor who received a COVID-19 vaccine. The CDR3 region is CASSVGTGGSGANVLTF. The CDR3 nucleotides read TGTGCCAGTAGTGTCGGGACAGGGGGTTCTGGGGCCAACGTCCTGACTTTC.